What follows is one TCR beta chain and its context. Its antigen is undetermined. This record belongs to a study of cytomegalovirus exposure and HLA in healthy donors. Study findings and constraints: There were about 160 TCR beta chains listed as cytomegalovirus-associated. Subsequent analysis revealed that first-cohort TCR clusters tended to co-occur in the approximately 120 validation repertoires. Whilst most TCR sequences proved rare, a subset of public TCRs occurred across many donors.

Sequenced by immunoSEQ multiplex PCR; TCRdb stores in-frame clones only, minus some. The sample contains about 76,000 clones, around 94% of which appear only once. Germline lookup yields CDR1 MNHNS and CDR2 SASEGT. Trimming left V 1 base short and J 8 bases short, with 11 bases between. The CDR3 consists of 13 residues. The receptor was derived from a woman younger than 30 in good health and CMV-seronegative. Material: PBMCs. V and J are TRBV6-1 and TRBJ1-2, with D unresolved. In nucleotides, the CDR3 is TGTGCCAGCAGTGAAGTCGGCGGGGAGGGCTACACCTTC. This sequence encodes CASSEVGGEGYTF.